Listed below are T cell receptor beta chains from one sample, sequenced in a study of T cells in severe cutaneous drug reactions. TCRdb reprocessed the multiplex PCR reads, keeping one entry per CDR3 protein, no DNA. This repertoire comprises more than 20,000 distinct CDR3 sequences; its ten largest clones make up under 8.5%. The sample comprised PBMCs. Every receptor here comes from a human donor with toxic epidermal necrolysis, a severe cutaneous drug reaction. The CDR3 runs from the conserved cysteine through the conserved F or W. The order of the fields is clone size, CDR3 length, V gene, J gene, CDR3 protein. Rows may omit the clone size; those that give it use once, few, many or a size class.

NA	15	TRBV4-1	TRBJ2-7	CASSQTGQGAREQYF
NA	13	TRBV7-2	TRBJ1-1	CASSSSLSREAFF
NA	16	TRBV6-5	TRBJ2-2	CASSYRTGGGTGELFF
NA	17	TRBV20-1	TRBJ2-1	CSAPPRIGGHSYNEQFF
NA	11	TRBV5-6	TRBJ2-7	CASSSSYEQYF
NA	15	TRBV7-9	TRBJ2-1	CASSSTSGSYNEQFF
medium-sized	18	TRBV29-1	TRBJ1-1	CSVEFARRSGDMNTEAFF
NA	15	TRBV29-1	TRBJ2-5	CSVEFWGQNQETQYF
medium-sized	16	TRBV2	TRBJ2-7	CASSARSSGSSYEQYF
NA	14	TRBV29-1	TRBJ1-5	CSVTTGVSNQPQHF
medium-sized	13	TRBV2	TRBJ2-3	CASSPRGTDTQYF
NA	14	TRBV2	TRBJ2-7	CASTPTGRGDEQYF
NA	16	TRBV4-3	TRBJ2-5	CASSQGREVVQETQYF
NA	15	TRBV7-9	TRBJ2-5	CASSLAGTEGETQYF
NA	17	TRBV6-2/TRBV6-3	TRBJ2-3	CASSYDRDFASTDTQYF
NA	17	TRBV4-1	TRBJ1-2	CASSPAGAGGETYGYTF
NA	15	TRBV4-1	TRBJ1-5	CASSQLRDNNQPQHF
NA	12	TRBV6-6	TRBJ1-5	CASREGERPQHF
NA	16	TRBV4-3	TRBJ2-1	CASSHGGHLVGNEQFF
medium-sized	13	TRBV2	TRBJ2-1	CASTSGGRVEQFF
NA	16	TRBV12-3/TRBV12-4	TRBJ2-1	CASIPSDVSSYNEQFF
medium-sized	16	TRBV2	TRBJ1-5	CASSRYARDSNQPQHF
NA	18	TRBV28	TRBJ2-1	CASSLPPAASGSLREQFF
NA	13	TRBV5-1	TRBJ2-1	CASSLPGAYEQFF
NA	16	TRBV28	TRBJ2-2	CASSLRSRGRTGELFF
NA	14	TRBV12-3/TRBV12-4	TRBJ2-7	CASSFGTGFYEQYF
NA	17	TRBV19	TRBJ2-1	CASTPGAAASSYNEQFF
NA	12	TRBV7-3	TRBJ2-3	CASSPPGGPQYF
NA	14	TRBV19	TRBJ2-5	CASRLAGGQETQYF
NA	13	TRBV10-3	TRBJ1-1	CAISASGTIWAFF
NA	11	TRBV11-2	TRBJ2-7	CASSPRFEQYF
NA	17	TRBV27	TRBJ2-1	CASSFLRTSGRGNEQFF
NA	14	TRBV29-1	TRBJ2-1	CSVPRDTAYNEQFF
NA	16	TRBV7-9	TRBJ2-1	CASSSTLAGVSNEQFF
NA	16	TRBV5-7	TRBJ2-5	CASSLAPHGGEETQYF
NA	14	TRBV5-6	TRBJ2-7	CASSLGGNSYEQYF
NA	13	TRBV10-3	TRBJ2-7	CAISRVGTYEQYF
NA	18	TRBV13	TRBJ1-6	CASSQTLDSPFLNSPLHF
NA	15	TRBV29-1	TRBJ2-5	CSVEDYSDSLKTQYF
NA	18	TRBV20-1	TRBJ2-1	CSARDLGGSGSSYNEQFF
NA	15	TRBV4-2	TRBJ1-5	CASSQQGSSNQPQHF
NA	15	TRBV3-1	TRBJ1-1	CASSPTTPRHTEAFF
medium-sized	15	TRBV18	TRBJ2-5	CASSPAGAYQETQYF
NA	14	TRBV28	TRBJ1-4	CASGRTGGGEKLFF
NA	13	TRBV11-2	TRBJ2-2	CASSLSFTGELFF
NA	17	TRBV19	TRBJ1-5	CASSIDRLSGGDQPQHF
NA	15	TRBV29-1	TRBJ2-1	CSVEDGTSGIPEQFF
NA	16	TRBV5-1	TRBJ2-1	CASSLEGRVSVDEQFF
NA	16	TRBV18	TRBJ2-5	CASSPPRTSLQETQYF
NA	17	TRBV29-1	TRBJ2-1	CSGNPMDRVSSYNEQFF
NA	12	TRBV12-3/TRBV12-4	TRBJ1-1	CASSGGGAEAFF
NA	16	TRBV4-2	TRBJ2-7	CASSQDGTRRSYEQYF
medium-sized	13	TRBV11-2	TRBJ2-4	CASSREAKNIQYF